The clone carrying this T cell receptor beta chain was recorded a few times. Antigen specificity is unknown. The data are from a study of glioma-infiltrating T cells after dendritic cell vaccination. Study as a whole: Patients received autologous tumor lysate-pulsed dendritic cell vaccination between about 2003 and 2012.

Germline CDR1 and CDR2: SGHNT and YYREEE (reference sequence). This CDR3 is 15 amino acids long. V lost 4 bases to trimming and J lost 0 bases, with 14 bases between them. Study-level results: Patients with more pretreatment TILs had longer time to progression and survival.

Repertoires were generated with immunoSEQ multiplex PCR, while TCRdb's copy carries only in-frame clones and drops some. The table records approximately 82,000 clones, 85% to 90% of them present only once. Fresh-frozen tumor tissue and more than two years of survival data were available for all. Isocitrate dehydrogenase mutation was absent in all glioblastoma patients. The sample here was blood, taken before dendritic cell vaccination. This TCR was recovered from a human donor with glioblastoma. The chain joins TRBV5-4 to TRBJ2-7; no definite D call. The CDR3 DNA sequence: TGTGCCAGCAGCCCAAATCGAGGTGGCTCCTACGAGCAGTACTTC. Its protein product is CASSPNRGGSYEQYF.